This record concerns one T cell receptor (beta chain) sequence. This entry comes from a study of control samples from healthy donors and cancer patients. The CDR3 is 13 amino acids. Germline V gene data show CDR1 as LNHDA and CDR2 as SQIVND (reference sequence). V was pared by 3 bases and J by 4 bases, with 9 bases between. This table comes from immunoSEQ multiplex PCR, and its TCRdb copy is limited to in-frame clones, with some not included. Seen here are about 49,000 clones, approximately 83% observed once, and the top ten hold over 2.5%. The chain has TRBV19 and TRBJ1-2; D is uncertain. The sequencing sample was made of PBMCs. The sequence derives from a woman aged 50 to 60 with lung cancer. The CDR3 DNA is TGTGCCAGTAGTATGGCCCAGATCTATGGCTACACCTTC. Translated, it gives CASSMAQIYGYTF.